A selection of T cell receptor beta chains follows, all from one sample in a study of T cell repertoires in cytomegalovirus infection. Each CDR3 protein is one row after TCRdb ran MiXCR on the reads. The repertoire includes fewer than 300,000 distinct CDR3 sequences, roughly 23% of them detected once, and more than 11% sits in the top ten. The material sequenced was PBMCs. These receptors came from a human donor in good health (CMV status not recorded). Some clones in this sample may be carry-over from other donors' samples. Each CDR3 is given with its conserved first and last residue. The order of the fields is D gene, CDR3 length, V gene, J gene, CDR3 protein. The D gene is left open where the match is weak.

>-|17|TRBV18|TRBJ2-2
CASSPSPGKSNSGELFF
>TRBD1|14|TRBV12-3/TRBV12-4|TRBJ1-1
CASSAGTETSEAFF
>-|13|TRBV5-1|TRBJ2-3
CASSLQLSDTQYF
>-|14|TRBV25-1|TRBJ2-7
CASSELGLSYEQYF
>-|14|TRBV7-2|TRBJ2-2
CASSSGPDTGELFF
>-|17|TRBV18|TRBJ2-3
CASSPQVPRGPTDTQYF
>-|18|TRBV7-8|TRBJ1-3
CASSPRVRAQGSGNTIYF
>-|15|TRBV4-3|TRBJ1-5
CASSQEGAKDQPQHF
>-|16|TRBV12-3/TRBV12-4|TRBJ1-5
CASSSGPSGVNQPQHF
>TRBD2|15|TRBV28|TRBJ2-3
CASQIAGDLTDTQYF
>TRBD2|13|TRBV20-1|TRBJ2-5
CSVLAGVQETQYF
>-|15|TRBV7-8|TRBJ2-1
CASSLVWDRRDEQFF
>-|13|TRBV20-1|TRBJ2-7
CSARDPHGDEQYF
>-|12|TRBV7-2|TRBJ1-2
CASSLTGVLYTF
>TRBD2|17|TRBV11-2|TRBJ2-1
CASSPSLLAVSYNEQFF
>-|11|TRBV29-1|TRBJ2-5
CSVEDLETQYF
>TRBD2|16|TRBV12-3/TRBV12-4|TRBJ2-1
CASRTLAGGNYNEQFF
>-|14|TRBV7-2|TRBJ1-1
CASSRFGSDTEAFF
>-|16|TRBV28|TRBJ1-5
CASSLGRERGNQPQHF
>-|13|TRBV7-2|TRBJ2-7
CASTPRARYEQYF
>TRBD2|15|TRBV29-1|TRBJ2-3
CSAVLAGGATDTQYF
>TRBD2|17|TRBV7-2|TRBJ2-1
CASSLGLAGGTGNEQFF
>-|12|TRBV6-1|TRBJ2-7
CASSEGYQEQYF
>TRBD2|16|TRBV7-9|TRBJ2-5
CASSLGTSGRQETQYF
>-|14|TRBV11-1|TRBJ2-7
CASSPYGDSYEQYF
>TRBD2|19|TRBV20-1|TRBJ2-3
CSARDPLGLAGRSTDTQYF
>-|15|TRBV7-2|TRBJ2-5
CASSLAGVGQETQYF
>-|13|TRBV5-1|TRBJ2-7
CASSLDTTYEQYF
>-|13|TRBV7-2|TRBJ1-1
CASSFSGPTEAFF
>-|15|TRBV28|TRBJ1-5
CASSHLRELNQPQHF
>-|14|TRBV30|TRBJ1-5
CAWSSLSTDQPQHF
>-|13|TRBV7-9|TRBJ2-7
CASSLVQNYEQYF
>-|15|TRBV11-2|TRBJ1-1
CASSLDHTGKTEAFF
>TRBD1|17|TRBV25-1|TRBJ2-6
CASSESAGGAGANVLTF
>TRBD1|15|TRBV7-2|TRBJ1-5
CASSPRTGRTQPQHF
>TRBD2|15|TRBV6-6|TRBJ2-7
CASSTLLAGSDEQYF